Following are 18 T cell receptor beta chains from one sample sequenced in a study of graft-versus-host responses after intestinal transplantation. Assay used: immunoSEQ multiplex PCR; TCRdb lists only in-frame clones, some missing. Of some 120,000 clones in the sample, around nine tenths were seen once. These TCRs' antigens remain unknown. This material consisted of unstimulated CD4+ T cells sorted from spleen or lymph node cells, taken before intestinal transplant. The receptors were sampled from a human donor who received an intestinal transplant.

This chain connects TRBV6-5 to TRBJ2-7; 9 bases agree with TRBD1. There are 13 residues in the CDR3. CDR1 and CDR2 from the germline V gene are MNHEY and SVGAGI. Trimming cost V 6 bases and J 9 bases; bases outside gene matches: 9. This chain's CDR3 is CASRDRDRDVQYF. As DNA, the CDR3 is TGTGCCAGCAGAGACCGGGACAGGGACGTGCAGTACTTC.

The rearrangement uses TRBV30 and TRBJ2-5, with D perhaps TRBD1 (5 bases). With 0 bases removed from V and 5 bases from J, the gap between germline ends came to 16 bases. In germline, CDR1 is GTSNPN, CDR2 SVGIG (reference sequence). The CDR3 length is 15 residues. The CDR3 DNA is TGTGCCTGGAGTGTAGAAAGGGGATGGGTGGAGACCCAGTACTTC. This gives the protein CAWSVERGWVETQYF.

The rearrangement joins TRBV4-2 to TRBJ2-3; 8 bases match TRBD1. The CDR3 length is 15 residues. V lost 2 bases to trimming and J lost 4 bases; unmatched junction nucleotides: 5. CDR1 is LGHNA, CDR2 YNFKEQ, per germline. Here the CDR3 reads CASSQFSGGADTQYF. For the CDR3, the DNA is TGTGCCAGCAGCCAATTCTCAGGGGGCGCAGATACGCAGTATTTT.

The chain links TRBV7-9 to TRBJ2-1; D is perhaps TRBD1 or TRBD2 (6 bases each). V lost 4 bases to trimming and J lost 2 bases, with 9 bases between them. CDR3 length: 14 residues. The germline gives CDR1 SEHNR, CDR2 FQNEAQ (reference sequence). CDR3 DNA: TGTGCCAGCAGCTCCCGGGGGCCCTACAATGAGCAGTTCTTC. Amino acids: CASSSRGPYNEQFF.

The CDR3 protein is CASGLTGSQETQYF. As DNA, the CDR3 is TGTGCTAGTGGTTTGACAGGGTCGCAAGAGACCCAGTACTTC. The chain couples TRBV12-5 to TRBJ2-5, with a tentative D call TRBD1 (6 bases). Germline loops: CDR1 LGHNT, CDR2 FRNRAP. The V end was cut by 2 bases, the J end by 2 bases, with 9 bases between. This CDR3 comprises 14 residues.

The rearrangement joins TRBV2 to TRBJ1-6; D gene unclear. Germline-derived CDR1 and CDR2 are SNHLY and FYNNEI. The CDR3 is 12 amino acids. V lost 4 bases, J lost 9 bases, and 7 bases lay in between. The DNA of the CDR3 is TGTGCCAGCAGTGCGGGTATTTCACCCCTCCACTTT. Amino acids: CASSAGISPLHF.

The chain carries TRBV6-5 and TRBJ1-2; D uncertain. The germline V gene has CDR1 MNHEY and CDR2 SVGAGI. Between the trimmed V and J ends, which lost 4 bases and 0 bases, there was a span of 9 bases. The CDR3 has 14 amino acids. In nucleotides, the CDR3 is TGTGCCAGCAGTTCAATCCACTCTAACTATGGCTACACCTTC. Its translation: CASSSIHSNYGYTF.

V is TRBV7-9 and J is TRBJ2-7, with TRBD2 matching over 7 bases. The CDR3 sequence is 16 residues long. V gave up 2 bases and J gave up 4 bases; unmatched junction bases: 11. Germline V gene lookup returns CDR1 SEHNR and CDR2 FQNEAQ (reference sequence). CDR3 sequence reads: CASSLLHTGGRYEQYF. The CDR3 nucleotides read TGTGCCAGCAGCTTACTACACACCGGGGGGAGGTACGAGCAGTACTTC. The full variable domain, in which reference TRBV7-9 and TRBJ2-7 provide the parts outside the CDR3, is DTGVSQNPRHKITKRGQNVTFRCDPISEHNRLYWYRQTLGQGPEFLTYFQNEAQLEKSRLLSDRFSAERPKGSFSTLEIQRTEQGDSAMYLCASSLLHTGGRYEQYFGPGTRLTVT.

The chain carries TRBV6-5 and TRBJ1-1; TRBD1 might be the D (5 bases). CDR3 length: 15 amino acids. V was trimmed by 0 bases and J by 1 base, leaving 9 bases between them. Germline V gene lookup returns CDR1 MNHEY and CDR2 SVGAGI. This CDR3 is CASSYSWGRNTEAFF. The CDR3 coding sequence is TGTGCCAGCAGTTACTCTTGGGGACGGAACACTGAAGCTTTCTTT.

The chain combines TRBV10-2 with TRBJ1-2; D possibly corresponds to TRBD1 (5 bases). V was trimmed by 1 base and J by 3 bases, leaving 9 bases between them. The CDR3 covers 14 residues. Germline V gene data show CDR1 as WSHSY and CDR2 as SAAADI. This chain's CDR3 is CASSEFGGYYGYTF. CDR3 in DNA: TGCGCCAGCAGTGAGTTTGGGGGGTACTATGGCTACACCTTC.

This rearrangement joins TRBV5-5 to TRBJ2-7, with 11 bases identical to TRBD2. CDR3 length: 16 amino acids. V lost 2 bases, J lost 3 bases, and 7 bases stayed unmatched. Germline CDR1 is SGHKS and CDR2 is YYEKEE (reference sequence). The CDR3 protein is CASSFGLAGGIYEQYF. As DNA, the CDR3 is TGTGCCAGCAGCTTTGGTCTAGCGGGGGGCATCTACGAGCAGTACTTC.

This chain uses TRBV9 with TRBJ2-7; D is ambiguous. This CDR3 region has 12 residues. V dropped 3 bases and J dropped 6 bases, with 10 bases sitting between them. Germline values: CDR1 SGDLS, CDR2 YYNGEE. The CDR3 protein is CASSARLGEQYF. CDR3 DNA sequence: TGTGCCAGCAGCGCCAGACTCGGCGAGCAGTACTTC.

Written as DNA, the CDR3 is TGTGCCAGCAGCTCTCCACCCACCTTGCAGGGGTCTGGGGCCAACGTCCTGACTTTC. It is translated as CASSSPPTLQGSGANVLTF. This chain links TRBV7-7 with TRBJ2-6; maybe TRBD1 (6 bases). The CDR3 runs 19 residues. Germline CDR1 is SSHAT and CDR2 is FNYEAQ (reference sequence). Trimming left V 4 bases short and J 1 base short, with 20 bases between.

The V gene is TRBV7-2, the J gene TRBJ2-1; D is undetermined. Germline V gene lookup returns CDR1 SGHTA and CDR2 FQGNSA. V was cut by 1 base and J by 3 bases, with 7 bases left in between. The CDR3 has 14 amino acids. The CDR3 reads CASSLDLLYNEQFF. DNA for the CDR3: TGTGCCAGCAGCTTAGATCTCCTCTACAATGAGCAGTTCTTC.

The genes are TRBV9 and TRBJ2-3; D is unclear. The CDR3 length is 13 residues. The germline CDR1 and CDR2 sequences are SGDLS and YYNGEE. Trimming removed 0 bases at V and 2 bases at J, with 4 bases between. CDR3 sequence: CASSVVATDTQYF. The CDR3 DNA reads TGTGCCAGCAGCGTAGTGGCCACAGATACGCAGTATTTT.

V and J are TRBV27 and TRBJ1-5, with 10 nucleotides matching TRBD1. The CDR3 has 15 residues. J gave up 7 bases and V 2 bases, and 5 bases lay outside the gene matches. Germline CDR1 reads MNHEY; CDR2 reads SMNVEV (reference sequence). The CDR3 sequence: CASSLAGTGVQPQHF. DNA of the CDR3: TGTGCCAGCAGTTTAGCCGGGACAGGGGTCCAGCCCCAGCATTTT.

The rearrangement links TRBV7-8 to TRBJ2-2, with TRBD2 matching 8 bases. This CDR3 spans 13 amino acids. Germline-derived CDR1 and CDR2 are SGHVS and FQNEAQ. Germline trimming cut 5 bases from V and 6 bases from J; bases unmatched to any gene: 2. The CDR3 here is CASSRAGAGELFF. CDR3 nucleotide sequence: TGTGCCAGCAGCAGAGCGGGGGCCGGGGAGCTGTTTTTT.

The V call is TRBV11-2, the J call TRBJ1-3; D remains unclear. V lost 1 base to trimming and J lost 2 bases, with 6 bases between them. Germline V lookup: CDR1 SGHAT, CDR2 FQNNGV. This CDR3 region has 14 residues. This CDR3 reads CASSLAGTGNTIYF. Here the CDR3 DNA reads TGTGCCAGCAGCTTAGCAGGCACTGGAAACACCATATATTTT.